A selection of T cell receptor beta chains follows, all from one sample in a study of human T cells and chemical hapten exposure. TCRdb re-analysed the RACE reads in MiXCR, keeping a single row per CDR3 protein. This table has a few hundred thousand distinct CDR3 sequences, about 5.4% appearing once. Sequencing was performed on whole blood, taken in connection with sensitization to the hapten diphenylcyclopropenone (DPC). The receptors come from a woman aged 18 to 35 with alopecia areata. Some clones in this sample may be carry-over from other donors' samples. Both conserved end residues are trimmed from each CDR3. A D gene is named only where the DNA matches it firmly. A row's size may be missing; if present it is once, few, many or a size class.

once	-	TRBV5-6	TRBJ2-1	ASSTLQSSYNEQF
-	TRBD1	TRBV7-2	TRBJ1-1	ASSPGGAGGTTEAF
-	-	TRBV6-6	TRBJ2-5	ASIGQQETQY
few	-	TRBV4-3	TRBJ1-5	ASSQDHLQPQH
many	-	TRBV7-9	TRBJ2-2	ASSPLSGELF
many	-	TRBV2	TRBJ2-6	AASGANVLT
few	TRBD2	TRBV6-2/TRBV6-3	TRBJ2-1	ASSSGTRQTGQF
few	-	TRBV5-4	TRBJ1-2	ASSEGTRVGYGYT
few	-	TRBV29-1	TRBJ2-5	SVAREETQY
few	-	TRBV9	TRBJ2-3	ASSSNQISTDTQY
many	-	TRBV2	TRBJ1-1	ASSDWTERDAEAF
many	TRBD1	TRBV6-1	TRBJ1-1	ASSQKTGLNTEAF
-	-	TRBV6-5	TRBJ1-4	ASSYSGTLQEKLF
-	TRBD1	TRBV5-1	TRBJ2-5	ASSPNWGQDRETQY
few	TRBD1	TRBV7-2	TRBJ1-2	ASSKGQGANYGYT
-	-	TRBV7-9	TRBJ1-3	ASSRKRRSGNTIY
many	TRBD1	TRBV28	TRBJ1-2	ASSLHNWGRGHSYGYT
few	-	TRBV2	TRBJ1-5	ASRIHSNQPQH
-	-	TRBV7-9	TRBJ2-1	ASSLAGGRKNEQF
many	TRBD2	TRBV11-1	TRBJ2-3	ASSSPGRRGSTDTQY
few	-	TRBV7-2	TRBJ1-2	ASSPRSGGRFYGYT
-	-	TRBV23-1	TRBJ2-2	ASSQSRDPGELF
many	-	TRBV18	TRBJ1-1	ASSPQGEAF
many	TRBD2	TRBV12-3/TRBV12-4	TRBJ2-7	ASGTSGGGDYEQY
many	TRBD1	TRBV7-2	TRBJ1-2	ASSLQAGQGVYGYT
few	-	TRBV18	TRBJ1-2	ASSRSSQLTNYGYT
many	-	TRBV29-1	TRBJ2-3	SVERGDTTDTQY
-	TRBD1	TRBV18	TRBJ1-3	ASSRDRGSSGNTIY
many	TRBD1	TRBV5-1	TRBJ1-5	ASSLTGAGQPQH
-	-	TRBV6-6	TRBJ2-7	ASTDPTGSYEQY
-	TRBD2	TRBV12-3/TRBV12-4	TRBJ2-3	ASSSTSGGVDTQY
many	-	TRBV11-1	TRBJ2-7	ASTRDGPSEQY
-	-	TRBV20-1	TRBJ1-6	SARDSGRDSYNSPLH
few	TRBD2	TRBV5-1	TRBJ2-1	ASSPGPGLAGGSHEQF
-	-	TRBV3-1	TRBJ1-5	ASCPGSGGSPQH
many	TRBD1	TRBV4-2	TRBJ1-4	ASSPGQGREKLF
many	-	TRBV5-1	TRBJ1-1	ASSLDPYKNTEAF
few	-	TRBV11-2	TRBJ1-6	ASSLVGAGNSPLH
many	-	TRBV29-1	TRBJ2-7	SARTSDEQY
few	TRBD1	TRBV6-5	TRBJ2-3	ASRLTGTYTDTQY
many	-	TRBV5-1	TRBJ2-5	ASSLKPGPEETQY
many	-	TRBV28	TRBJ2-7	ASSSFRERFYEQY
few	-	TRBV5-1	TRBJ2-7	ASSLLEESLRQY